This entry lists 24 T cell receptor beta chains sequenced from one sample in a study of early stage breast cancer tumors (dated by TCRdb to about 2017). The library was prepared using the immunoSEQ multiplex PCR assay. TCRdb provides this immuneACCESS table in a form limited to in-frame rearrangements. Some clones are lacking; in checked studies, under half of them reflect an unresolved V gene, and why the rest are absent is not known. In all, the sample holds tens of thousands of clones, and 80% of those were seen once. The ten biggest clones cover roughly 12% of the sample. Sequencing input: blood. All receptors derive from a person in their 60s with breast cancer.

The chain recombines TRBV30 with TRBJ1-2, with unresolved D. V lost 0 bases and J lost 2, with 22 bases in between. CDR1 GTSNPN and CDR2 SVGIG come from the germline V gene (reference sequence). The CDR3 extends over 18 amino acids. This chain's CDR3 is CAWSVFPLTAWANYGYTF. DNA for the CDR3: TGTGCCTGGAGTGTATTCCCGCTTACCGCCTGGGCGAACTATGGCTACACCTTC.

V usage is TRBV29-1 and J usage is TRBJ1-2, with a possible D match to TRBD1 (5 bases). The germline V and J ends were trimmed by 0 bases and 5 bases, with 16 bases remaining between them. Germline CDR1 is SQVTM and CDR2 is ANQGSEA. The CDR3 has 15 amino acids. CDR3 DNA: TGCAGCGTTGAAGATAGGAAGGACATACATTATGGCTACACCTTC. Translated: CSVEDRKDIHYGYTF.

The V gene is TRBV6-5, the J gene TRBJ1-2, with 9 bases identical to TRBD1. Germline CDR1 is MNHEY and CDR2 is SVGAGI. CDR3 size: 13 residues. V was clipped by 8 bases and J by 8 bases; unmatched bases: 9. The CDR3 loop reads CASRDRESGGYTF. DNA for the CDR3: TGTGCCAGCCGGGACAGGGAATCAGGAGGCTACACCTTC.

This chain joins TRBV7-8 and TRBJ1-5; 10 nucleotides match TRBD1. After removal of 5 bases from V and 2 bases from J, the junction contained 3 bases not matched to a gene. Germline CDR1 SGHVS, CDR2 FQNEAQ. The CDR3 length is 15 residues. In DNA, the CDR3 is TGTGCCAGCAGCACCGGGACAGGGGGCAATCAGCCCCAGCATTTT. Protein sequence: CASSTGTGGNQPQHF.

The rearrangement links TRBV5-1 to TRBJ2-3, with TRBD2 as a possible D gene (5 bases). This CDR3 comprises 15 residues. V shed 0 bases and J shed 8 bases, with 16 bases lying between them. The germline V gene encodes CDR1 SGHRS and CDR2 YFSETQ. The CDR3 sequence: CASSLEYGSRGTQYF. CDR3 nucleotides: TGCGCCAGCAGCTTGGAATATGGGAGTCGGGGTACGCAGTATTTT.

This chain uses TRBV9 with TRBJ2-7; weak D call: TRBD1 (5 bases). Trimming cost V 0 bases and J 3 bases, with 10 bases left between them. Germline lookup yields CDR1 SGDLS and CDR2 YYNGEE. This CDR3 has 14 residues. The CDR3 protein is CASSVGSGYYEQYF. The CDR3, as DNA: TGTGCCAGCAGCGTAGGATCAGGGTACTACGAGCAGTACTTC.

CDR3 coding DNA: TGCGCCAGCAGCTCCGGGACAGCGAACACTGAAGCTTTCTTT. This codes for CASSSGTANTEAFF. The chain has TRBV5-1 and TRBJ1-1, with 7 positions matching TRBD1. Germline loops: CDR1 SGHRS, CDR2 YFSETQ. The V gene end was trimmed by 3 bases and the J gene end by 1 base; junction bases not matched to a gene: 3. The length of the CDR3 is 14 residues.

As DNA, the CDR3 is TGTGCCTGGAGTGGGGCTGGCCCGGGCACAGATACGCAGTATTTT. It translates to CAWSGAGPGTDTQYF. The gene calls are TRBV30 and TRBJ2-3; D ambiguous. The CDR3 runs 15 residues. With 1 base removed from V and 1 base from J, the gap between germline ends came to 12 bases. From germline, CDR1 is GTSNPN and CDR2 SVGIG (reference sequence).

The CDR3 protein is CASSYGQGSTEAFF. The CDR3, as DNA: TGTGCCAGCAGTTACGGGCAGGGAAGTACTGAAGCTTTCTTT. The chain employs TRBV6-5 and TRBJ1-1; D possibly corresponds to TRBD1 (5 bases). The CDR3 sequence is 14 residues long. V lost 2 bases to trimming and J lost 5 bases, with 12 bases between them. From germline, CDR1 is MNHEY and CDR2 SVGAGI.

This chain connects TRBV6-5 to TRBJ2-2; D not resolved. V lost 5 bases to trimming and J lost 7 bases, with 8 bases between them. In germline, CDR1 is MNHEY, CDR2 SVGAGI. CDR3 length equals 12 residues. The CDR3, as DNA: TGTGCCAGCAGTCGGCAGGTCGGGGAGCTGTTTTTT. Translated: CASSRQVGELFF.

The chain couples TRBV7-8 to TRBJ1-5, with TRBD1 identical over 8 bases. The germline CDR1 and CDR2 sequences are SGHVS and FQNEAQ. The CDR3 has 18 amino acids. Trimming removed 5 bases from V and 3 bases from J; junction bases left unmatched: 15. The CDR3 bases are TGTGCCAGCAGCGCCTGGACAGGGTTAGGATTACTCAATCAGCCCCAGCATTTT. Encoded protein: CASSAWTGLGLLNQPQHF.

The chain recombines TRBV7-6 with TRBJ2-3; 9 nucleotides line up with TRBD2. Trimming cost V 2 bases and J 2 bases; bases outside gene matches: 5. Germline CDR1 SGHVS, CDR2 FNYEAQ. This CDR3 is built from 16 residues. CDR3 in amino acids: CASSLLGGRDTDTQYF. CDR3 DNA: TGTGCCAGCAGCTTATTAGGCGGGAGGGACACAGATACGCAGTATTTT. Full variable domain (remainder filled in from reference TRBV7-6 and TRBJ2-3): GAGVSQSPRYKVTKRGQDVALRCDPISGHVSLYWYRQALGQGPEFLTYFNYEAQQDKSGLPNDRFSAERPEGSISTLTIQRTEQRDSAMYRCASSLLGGRDTDTQYFGPGTRLTVL.

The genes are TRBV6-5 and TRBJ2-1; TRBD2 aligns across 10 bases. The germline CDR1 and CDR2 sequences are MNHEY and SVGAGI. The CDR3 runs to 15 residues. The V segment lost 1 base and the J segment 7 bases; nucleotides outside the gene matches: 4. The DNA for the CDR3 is TGTGCCAGCAGTTACTTTAGGACTAGCGGTAATGAGCAGTTCTTC. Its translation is CASSYFRTSGNEQFF.

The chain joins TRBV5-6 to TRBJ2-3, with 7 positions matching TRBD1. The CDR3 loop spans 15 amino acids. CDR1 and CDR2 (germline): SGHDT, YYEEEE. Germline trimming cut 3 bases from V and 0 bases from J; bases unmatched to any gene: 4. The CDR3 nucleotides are TGTGCCAGCAGCTGGACAGGTTGGAGCACAGATACGCAGTATTTT. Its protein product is CASSWTGWSTDTQYF.

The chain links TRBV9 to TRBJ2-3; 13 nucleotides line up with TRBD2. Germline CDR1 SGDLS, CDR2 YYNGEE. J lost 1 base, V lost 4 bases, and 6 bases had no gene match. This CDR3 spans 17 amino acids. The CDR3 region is CASSTRLAGGGTDTQYF. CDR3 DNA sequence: TGTGCCAGCAGCACTCGACTAGCGGGAGGAGGCACAGATACGCAGTATTTT.

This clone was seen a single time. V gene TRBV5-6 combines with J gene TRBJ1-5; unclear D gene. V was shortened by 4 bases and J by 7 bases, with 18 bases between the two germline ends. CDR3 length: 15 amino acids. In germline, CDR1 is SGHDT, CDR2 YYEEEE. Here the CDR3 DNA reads TGTGCCAGCAGCATGACGAGGGAGCAAGGACAGCCCCAGCATTTT. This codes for CASSMTREQGQPQHF.

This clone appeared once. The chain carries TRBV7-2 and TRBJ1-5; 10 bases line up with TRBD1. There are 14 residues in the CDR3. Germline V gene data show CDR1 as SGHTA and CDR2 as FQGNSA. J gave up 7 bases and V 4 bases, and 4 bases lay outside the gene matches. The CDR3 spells CASSSTGGWQPQHF. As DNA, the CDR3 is TGTGCCAGCAGCTCGACAGGGGGCTGGCAGCCCCAGCATTTT.

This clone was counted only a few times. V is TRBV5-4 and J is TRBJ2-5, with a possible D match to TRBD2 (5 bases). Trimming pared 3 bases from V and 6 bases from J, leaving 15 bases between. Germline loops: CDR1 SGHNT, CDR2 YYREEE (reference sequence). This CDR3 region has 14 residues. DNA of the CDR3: TGTGCCAGCAGCTCCATGGACTTCGGTCAGACCCAGTACTTC. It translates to CASSSMDFGQTQYF. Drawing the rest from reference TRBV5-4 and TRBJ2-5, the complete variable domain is ETGVTQSPTHLIKTRGQQVTLRCSSQSGHNTVSWYQQALGQGPQFIFQYYREEENGRGNFPPRFSGLQFPNYSSELNVNALELDDSALYLCASSSMDFGQTQYFGPGTRLLVL.

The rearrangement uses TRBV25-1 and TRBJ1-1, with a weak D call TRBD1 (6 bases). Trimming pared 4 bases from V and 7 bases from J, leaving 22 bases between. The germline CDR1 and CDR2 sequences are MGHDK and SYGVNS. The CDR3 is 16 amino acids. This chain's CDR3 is CASSATPGTILVEAFF. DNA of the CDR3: TGTGCCAGCAGTGCTACCCCTGGGACAATTTTAGTTGAAGCTTTCTTT.

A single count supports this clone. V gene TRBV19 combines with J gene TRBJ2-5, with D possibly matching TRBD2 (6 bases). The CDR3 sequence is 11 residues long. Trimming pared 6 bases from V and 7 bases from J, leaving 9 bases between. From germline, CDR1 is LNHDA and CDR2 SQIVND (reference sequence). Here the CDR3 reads CASRGGRTQYF. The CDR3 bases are TGTGCCAGTAGGGGGGGACGGACCCAGTACTTC. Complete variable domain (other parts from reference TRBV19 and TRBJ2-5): DGGITQSPKYLFRKEGQNVTLSCEQNLNHDAMYWYRQDPGQGLRLIYYSQIVNDFQKGDIAEGYSVSREKKESFPLTVTSAQKNPTAFYLCASRGGRTQYFGPGTRLLVL.

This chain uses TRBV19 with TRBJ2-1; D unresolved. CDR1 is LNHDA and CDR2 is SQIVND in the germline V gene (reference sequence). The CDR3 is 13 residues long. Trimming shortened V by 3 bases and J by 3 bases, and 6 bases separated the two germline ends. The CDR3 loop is CASSMRIYNEQFF. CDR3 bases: TGTGCCAGTAGTATGAGGATCTACAATGAGCAGTTCTTC.

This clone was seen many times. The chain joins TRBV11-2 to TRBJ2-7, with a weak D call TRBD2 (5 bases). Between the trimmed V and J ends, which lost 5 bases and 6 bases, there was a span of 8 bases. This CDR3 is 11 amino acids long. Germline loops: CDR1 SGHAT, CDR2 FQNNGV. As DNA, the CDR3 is TGTGCCAGCAGCCGTGAGGGCGAGCAGTACTTC. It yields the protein CASSREGEQYF.

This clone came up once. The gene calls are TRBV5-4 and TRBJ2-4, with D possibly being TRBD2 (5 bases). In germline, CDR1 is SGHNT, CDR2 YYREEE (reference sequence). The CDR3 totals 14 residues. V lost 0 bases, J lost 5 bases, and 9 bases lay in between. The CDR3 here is CASSLAGSENIQYF. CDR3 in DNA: TGTGCCAGCAGCTTGGCGGGGTCGGAAAACATTCAGTACTTC.

The CDR3 sequence is CASSVAASHPSTDTQYF. The CDR3 DNA reads as TGTGCCAGCAGCGTAGCGGCTAGCCACCCTAGCACAGATACGCAGTATTTT. This chain joins TRBV9 and TRBJ2-3; D might be TRBD2 (5 bases). The CDR3 loop spans 17 amino acids. The V gene's germline CDR1 is SGDLS and CDR2 YYNGEE. Deletions cut 0 bases from V and 0 bases from J, with 14 bases between. The full variable domain, its missing parts supplied by reference TRBV9 and TRBJ2-3, is DSGVTQTPKHLITATGQRVTLRCSPRSGDLSVYWYQQSLDQGLQFLIQYYNGEERAKGNILERFSAQQFPDLHSELNLSSLELGDSALYFCASSVAASHPSTDTQYFGPGTRLTVL.